Listed below are T cell receptor beta chains from one sample, sequenced in a study of cytomegalovirus exposure and HLA in healthy donors. Assay used: immunoSEQ multiplex PCR; TCRdb lists only in-frame clones, some missing. The sample includes under 250,000 clones, 80% to 90% seen only once; the top ten take approximately 2%. Source material: PBMCs. The receptors were sampled from a woman between 18 and 29 years old in good health and CMV-seropositive. CDR3s leave out the opening cysteine and the closing phenylalanine or tryptophan. The order of the fields is V gene, J gene, D gene, CDR3 protein. D genes are given only for firm matches.

TRBV28	TRBJ2-7	TRBD2	ASTTGGISYEQY
TRBV29-1	TRBJ2-7	TRBD1	SVEPGQGSYEQY
TRBV5-1	TRBJ2-1	TRBD1	ASSLAQGYNEQF
TRBV19	TRBJ1-3	NA	ASSMRQRRGNTIY
TRBV29-1	TRBJ2-2	NA	SASGGIHTGELF
TRBV19	TRBJ1-1	NA	ASNPGDEAF
TRBV12-5	TRBJ2-1	NA	ASGLGQPDIEQF
TRBV18	TRBJ2-4	TRBD1	ASSPDRSQAKNIQY
TRBV5-1	TRBJ2-2	TRBD2	ASGGPSGENTGELF
TRBV5-1	TRBJ2-7	TRBD1	ASSSGTDRGDEQY
TRBV19	TRBJ2-7	TRBD1	ASSMGQGAIYEQY
TRBV27	TRBJ1-2	NA	ASSLVGVVSGGYT
TRBV28	TRBJ1-1	NA	ASSPAPRGLNTEAF
TRBV28	TRBJ2-7	TRBD2	ASSRTSGRLTDEQY
TRBV7-9	TRBJ1-1	NA	ASSLKSRGEAF
TRBV19	TRBJ1-1	NA	ASTLTGTEAF
TRBV6-1	TRBJ2-3	TRBD1	ASSAKTGGGADTQY
TRBV5-1	TRBJ2-1	TRBD2	ASSLGTRDNEQF
TRBV4-2	TRBJ1-2	NA	ASSQVGTGYGQYYGYT
TRBV12-5	TRBJ2-3	TRBD2	ASDSGSTDTQY
TRBV6-5	TRBJ2-3	TRBD1	ASTRQGLGTDTQY
TRBV18	TRBJ1-2	TRBD1	ASSPDRGSLYGYT
TRBV30	TRBJ2-7	TRBD1	AWKPGQGALYEQY
TRBV9	TRBJ2-5	NA	ASSYRRTGYGETQY
TRBV29-1	TRBJ2-7	TRBD2	SVEGLTGTGGVDYEQY
TRBV25-1	TRBJ1-1	NA	ASSEYSGLNTEAF
TRBV9	TRBJ2-5	NA	ASSGARQETQY
TRBV7-9	TRBJ2-7	TRBD2	ASSLGLAGDYEQY
TRBV5-5	TRBJ1-1	NA	ASSLMRDTEAF
TRBV27	TRBJ2-7	TRBD2	ASIGLAGGPYEQY
TRBV10-3	TRBJ2-7	TRBD2	AIAERASGAGNKGEQY
TRBV4-1	TRBJ2-3	NA	ASSPRAGTDTQY